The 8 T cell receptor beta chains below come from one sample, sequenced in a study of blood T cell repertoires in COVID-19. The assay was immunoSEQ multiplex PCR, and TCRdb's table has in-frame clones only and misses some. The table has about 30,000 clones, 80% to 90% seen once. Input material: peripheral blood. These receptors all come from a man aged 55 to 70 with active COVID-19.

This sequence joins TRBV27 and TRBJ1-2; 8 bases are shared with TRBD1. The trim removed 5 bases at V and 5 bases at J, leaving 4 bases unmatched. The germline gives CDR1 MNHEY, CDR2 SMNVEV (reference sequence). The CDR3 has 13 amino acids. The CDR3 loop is CASSPRGLYGYTF. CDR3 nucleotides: TGTGCCAGCAGTCCCAGGGGGCTGTATGGCTACACCTTC.

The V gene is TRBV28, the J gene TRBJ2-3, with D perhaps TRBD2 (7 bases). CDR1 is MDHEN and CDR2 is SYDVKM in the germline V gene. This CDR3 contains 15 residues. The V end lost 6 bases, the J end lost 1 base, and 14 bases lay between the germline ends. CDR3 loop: CASSAGAGGTDTQYF. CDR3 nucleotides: TGTGCCAGCAGCGCGGGGGCGGGAGGCACAGATACGCAGTATTTT.

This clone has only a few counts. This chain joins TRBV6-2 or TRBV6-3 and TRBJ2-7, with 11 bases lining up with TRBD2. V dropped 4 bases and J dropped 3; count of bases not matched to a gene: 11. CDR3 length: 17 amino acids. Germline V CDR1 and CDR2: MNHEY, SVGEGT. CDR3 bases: TGTGCCAGCAGTTCTGGGGCAAGACTAGCGGGGATCTACGAGCAGTACTTC. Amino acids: CASSSGARLAGIYEQYF.

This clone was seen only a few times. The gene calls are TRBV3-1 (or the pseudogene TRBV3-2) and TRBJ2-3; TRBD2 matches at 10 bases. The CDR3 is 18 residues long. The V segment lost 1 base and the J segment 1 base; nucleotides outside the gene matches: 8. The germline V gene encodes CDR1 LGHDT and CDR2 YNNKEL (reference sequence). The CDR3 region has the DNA TGTGCCAGCAGCCAAGTGGAGGCTAGCGGGAGTGGCACAGATACGCAGTATTTT. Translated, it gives CASSQVEASGSGTDTQYF.

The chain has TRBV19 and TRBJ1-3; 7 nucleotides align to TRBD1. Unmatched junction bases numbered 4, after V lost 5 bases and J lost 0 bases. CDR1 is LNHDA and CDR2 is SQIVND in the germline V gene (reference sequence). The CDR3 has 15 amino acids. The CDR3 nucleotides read TGTGCCAGTAGTGCCTGGGACAGCTCTGGAAACACCATATATTTT. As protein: CASSAWDSSGNTIYF.

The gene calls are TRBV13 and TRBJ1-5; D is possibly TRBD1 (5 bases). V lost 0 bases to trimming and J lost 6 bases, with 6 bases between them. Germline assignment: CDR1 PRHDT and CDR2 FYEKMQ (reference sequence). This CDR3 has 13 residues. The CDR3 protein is CASSLGRVQPQHF. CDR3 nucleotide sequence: TGTGCCAGCAGCTTAGGCAGGGTTCAGCCCCAGCATTTT.

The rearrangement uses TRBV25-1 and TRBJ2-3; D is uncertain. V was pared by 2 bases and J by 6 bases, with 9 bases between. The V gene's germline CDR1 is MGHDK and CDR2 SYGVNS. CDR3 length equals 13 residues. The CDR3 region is CASSENLPDTQYF. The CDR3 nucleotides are TGTGCCAGCAGTGAAAATCTCCCCGATACGCAGTATTTT.

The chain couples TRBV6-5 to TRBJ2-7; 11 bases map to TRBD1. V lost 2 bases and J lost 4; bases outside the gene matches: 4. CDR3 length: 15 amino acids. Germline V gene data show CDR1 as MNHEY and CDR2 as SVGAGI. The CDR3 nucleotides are TGTGCCAGCAGTTACCGTGGGACAGGGGGATACGAGCAGTACTTC. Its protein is CASSYRGTGGYEQYF.